This T cell receptor beta chain was profiled in a study of a mutant IDH1 vaccine in newly diagnosed glioma. Overall study context: Onset of vaccination occurred 4-6 weeks following radiotherapy alone, or with temozolomide cycles. Most had both radiotherapy and temozolomide beforehand; others had only one.

Time point noted: week 47, end of study. Topical imiquimod accompanied each vaccine dose, which consisted of 300 ug of mutant IDH1 20-mer peptide. Vaccinations, eight in total, occurred in weeks 1, 3, 5, 7, 11, 15, 19, 23. Note on this clone: The target antigen is unknown.

Data came from immunoSEQ multiplex PCR; TCRdb stores just in-frame clones and leaves some out. The sample records around 30,000 clones, 84% being singletons. The clonotype was recovered from a man younger than 45 with glioma. This material consisted of PBMCs, taken from a glioma patient whose treatment included an IDH1 peptide vaccine.

The CDR3 protein is CASSSQGPGNQPQHF. The CDR3 nucleotides are TGTGCCAGCAGCTCACAGGGGCCGGGCAATCAGCCCCAGCATTTT. The rearrangement links TRBV5-5 to TRBJ1-5; TRBD1 agrees at 7 bases. After removal of 3 bases from V and 2 bases from J, the junction contained 5 bases not matched to a gene. Germline-derived CDR1 and CDR2 are SGHKS and YYEKEE (reference sequence). This CDR3 comprises 15 residues.